This T cell receptor beta chain was sequenced during a study of blood T cells in healthy people across ages. Overall study findings and caveats: When set beside aged donors, long-lived donors presented more naive CD4+ cells and higher diversity. Changes in expanded clonotypes were possibly confounded, as the CMV status of donors was unknown.

About this clonotype: The antigen remains unidentified. Mismatch with germline at one junction end may stem from a read error.

Germline values: CDR1 SGHRS, CDR2 YFSETQ. The CDR3 length is 15 residues. A second PCR, run for about 7 to 11 cycles, used a sample-barcoded 5' primer plus a J-beta primer mix. Each CDR3 protein gets one entry after TCRdb re-called the 5' RACE reads with MiXCR. The sample carries 700,000 to 850,000 distinct CDR3 sequences, around 36% recorded once. The J gene is TRBJ2-5, the V gene TRBV5-1; 7 nucleotides agree with TRBD1. The sequenced sample consisted of blood. The clonotype originates from a man aged 18 to 30 in good health. CDR3 sequence (DNA): TGCGCCAGCCTCCGGACAGGAGATTCGCGAGAGACCCGGTACTTC. It is translated as CASLRTGDSRETRYF.